These 9 T cell receptor beta chains were sequenced from one sample in a study of identical twins. TCRdb reprocessed the 5' RACE reads with MiXCR, giving one entry per CDR3 protein. The data contain roughly 1.6 million distinct CDR3 sequences, roughly a third of them singletons. The sample was cord blood. The receptors originated from a newborn girl in good health.

This CDR3 reads CSARTVLIAGAYNEQFF. The DNA for the CDR3 is TGCAGTGCTAGAACGGTCCTCATAGCGGGGGCCTACAATGAGCAGTTCTTC. V is TRBV20-1 and J is TRBJ2-1, with TRBD2 identical over 9 bases. With 2 bases clipped from V and 2 bases from J, the junction kept 10 bases outside the gene matches. The CDR3 is 17 residues long. CDR1 DFQATT and CDR2 SNEGSKA come from the germline V gene (reference sequence).

This clonotype was observed at least ten times. V gene TRBV12-3 or TRBV12-4 combines with J gene TRBJ2-1; D may correspond to TRBD1 or TRBD2 (5 bases each). The CDR3 extends over 14 amino acids. V shed 3 bases and J shed 6 bases, with 12 bases lying between them. The CDR3 region is CASSFSGARNEQFF. CDR3 coding DNA: TGTGCCAGCAGTTTTTCCGGGGCCCGCAATGAGCAGTTCTTC.

The chain has TRBV20-1 and TRBJ2-7, with TRBD1 matching 10 bases. This CDR3 has 15 residues. J lost 4 bases, V lost 3 bases, and 9 bases had no gene match. In germline, CDR1 is DFQATT, CDR2 SNEGSKA (reference sequence). The CDR3 DNA reads TGCAGTGCTAGCTCCGACAGGGGGCGTAGGTACGAGCAGTACTTC. Protein product: CSASSDRGRRYEQYF.

The rearrangement joins TRBV19 to TRBJ2-1, with TRBD2 matching over 7 bases. Germline-derived CDR1 and CDR2 are LNHDA and SQIVND (reference sequence). The CDR3 sequence is 17 residues long. The V gene end was trimmed by 6 bases and the J gene end by 0 bases; junction bases not matched to a gene: 11. Written as DNA, the CDR3 is TGTGCCAGTAGCCGTGGGCGGGGGTTAAGCTCCTACAATGAGCAGTTCTTC. Amino acids: CASSRGRGLSSYNEQFF.

The chain is built from TRBV27 and TRBJ1-1; the match to TRBD1 covers 9 bases. The trim removed 5 bases at V and 0 bases at J, leaving 7 bases unmatched. The CDR3 loop spans 16 amino acids. From germline, CDR1 is MNHEY and CDR2 SMNVEV (reference sequence). The CDR3 reads CASSPWTGAMNTEAFF. The DNA for the CDR3 is TGTGCCAGCAGTCCCTGGACAGGGGCAATGAACACTGAAGCTTTCTTT.

The chain carries TRBV10-3 and TRBJ1-5; a possible D gene is TRBD1 (5 bases). The V and J ends lost 5 bases and 4 bases respectively, with 9 bases between them. This CDR3 region has 13 residues. Germline CDR1 ENHRY, CDR2 SYGVKD. The CDR3: CAISSRENQPQHF. CDR3 nucleotide sequence: TGTGCCATCAGTTCCAGGGAAAATCAGCCCCAGCATTTT.

This rearrangement joins TRBV7-9 to TRBJ1-2; 10 bases align to TRBD1. Germline values: CDR1 SEHNR, CDR2 FQNEAQ (reference sequence). This CDR3 is built from 16 residues. After removal of 4 bases from V and 4 bases from J, the junction contained 9 bases not matched to a gene. CDR3 region: CASSSSWTGGTYGYTF. CDR3 in DNA: TGTGCCAGCAGCTCATCCTGGACAGGGGGAACCTATGGCTACACCTTC.

This clonotype has only a few counts. This sequence joins TRBV20-1 and TRBJ2-7; 9 positions agree with TRBD1. The CDR3 length is 13 residues. V lost 3 bases and J lost 3; bases outside the gene matches: 3. CDR1 DFQATT and CDR2 SNEGSKA come from the germline V gene (reference sequence). The CDR3 DNA sequence: TGCAGTGCTAGGCACAGGGGGCTCTACGAGCAGTACTTC. It is translated as CSARHRGLYEQYF.

The chain employs TRBV28 and TRBJ2-2, with a weak D call TRBD1 (5 bases). The CDR3 runs to 14 residues. V was clipped by 6 bases and J by 0 bases, with 8 bases between them. CDR1 and CDR2 (germline): MDHEN, SYDVKM. CDR3 sequence reads: CASRDIANTGELFF. The CDR3 DNA reads as TGTGCCAGCAGGGACATCGCGAACACCGGGGAGCTGTTTTTT.